This record covers a single T cell receptor beta chain. Its specificity is not known. This sample is drawn from a study of PD-L1 blockade in urothelial cancer. Study in general: Bladder-origin urothelial cancer in males covered twenty-five of 29 patients. Analyses used blood from 3 weeks (second dose) and 6 weeks after treatment start.

Notes on the study in general: Better progression-free and overall survival followed lower pretreatment blood clonality.

Time point in this sample: pretreatment peripheral blood. TCRdb's copy holds only in-frame clones and misses some; the assay was immunoSEQ multiplex PCR. The table has approximately 52,000 clones, roughly four fifths seen once. In germline, CDR1 is KGHSH, CDR2 LQKENI. The length of the CDR3 is 15 residues. Trimming removed 2 bases from V and 0 bases from J, with 9 bases in between. The sequencing used PBMCs, collected around atezolizumab (anti-PD-L1) treatment. The source is a man between 70 and 80 years old with urothelial cancer. This rearrangement joins TRBV18 to TRBJ2-3, with a possible D match to TRBD2 (6 bases). As DNA, the CDR3 is TGTGCCAGCTCACCAACTAGCAGAAGCACAGATACGCAGTATTTT. Translation gives CASSPTSRSTDTQYF.